This T cell receptor (beta chain) was observed in a study of CD8+ T cells in alopecia areata. On the study more broadly: Administration of oral tofacitinib to treated patients was at 5 to 10 mg twice daily. Study-level findings and limits: Scalp clonality and expanded CD8+ clones among the top 100 were significantly decreased by tofacitinib. Whereas mice showed it more clearly, TCR sharing across patients was murkier, possibly because of HLA.

Concerning this clone: The antigen is unknown.

The treatment here: oral pan-JAK inhibitor, 5-10 mg twice daily. Germline lookup yields CDR1 GTSNPN and CDR2 SVGIG (reference sequence). This CDR3 region has 15 residues. Losses at the gene ends were 0 bases for V and 4 bases for J; bases not matched to a gene: 6. Reverse transcribed after extraction, RNA yielded cDNA as the sequencing template. Clones were sequenced by immunoSEQ multiplex PCR, and TCRdb holds only the in-frame ones, with some missing. The sample records 150,000 to 200,000 clones, about 65% being singletons. Material: CD4+ T cells sorted from blood, obtained between weeks 49 and 50, from a patient treated with tofacitinib. The chain links TRBV30 to TRBJ1-5, with 7 bases lining up with TRBD1. The TCR comes from a human donor with alopecia areata. The CDR3 DNA sequence: TGTGCCTGGAGTGTAGGGGCAGGGGGGAATCAGCCCCAGCATTTT. Translating gives CAWSVGAGGNQPQHF.